The rows below give T cell receptor beta chains drawn from one sample of a study of T-cell reconstitution after alpha-beta-depleted transplantation in children. TCRdb reprocessed the PCR reads via MiXCR and lists one record per CDR3 protein. The sample consists of around 490,000 distinct CDR3 sequences, over 9.5% of them appearing once. The sample was PBMCs, mostly from graft donor cells, taken 180 days after TCRalphabeta/CD19-depleted stem cell transplant. These receptor sequences come from a female patient aged 2-10 years who had a stem cell transplant for aplastic anemia, so the T cells may come from the graft donor. Each CDR3 is given with its conserved first and last residue. Each record gives: V gene, J gene, CDR3 length, clone size, D gene, CDR3 DNA, CDR3 protein. The D gene is left open where the match is weak. Rows may omit the clone size; those that give it use once, few, many or a size class.

V: TRBV6-1; J: TRBJ1-5; length: 16; size: few; D: NA; DNA: TGTGCCAGCAGTGAAGGACGAGCGGGTGTTGGTCAGCCCCAGCATTTT; CDR3: CASSEGRAGVGQPQHF
V: TRBV20-1; J: TRBJ2-4; length: 19; size: NA; D: TRBD2; DNA: TGCAGTGCTAGAGGGTACGGGACTAGCGGGACCGCGGCCAAAAACATTCAGTACTTC; CDR3: CSARGYGTSGTAAKNIQYF
V: TRBV20-1; J: TRBJ1-1; length: 14; size: NA; D: NA; DNA: TGCAGTGCTAGAGCAGGAGGGCTGAACACTGAAGCTTTCTTT; CDR3: CSARAGGLNTEAFF
V: TRBV27; J: TRBJ2-6; length: 18; size: NA; D: NA; DNA: TGTGCCAGCAGTTTATCGGGGGGATTTCCCTCTGGGGCCAACGTCCTGACTTTC; CDR3: CASSLSGGFPSGANVLTF
V: TRBV29-1; J: TRBJ2-7; length: 13; size: many; D: NA; DNA: TGCAGCTTTGGGGCAGGGACGTTCTACGAGCAGTACTTC; CDR3: CSFGAGTFYEQYF
V: TRBV20-1; J: TRBJ1-1; length: 12; size: NA; D: NA; DNA: TGCAGTGCCAGACACAGGGACACTGAAGCTTTCTTT; CDR3: CSARHRDTEAFF
V: TRBV4-2; J: TRBJ2-1; length: 15; size: few; D: NA; DNA: TGTGCCAGCAGCCAGGGTACTAGAGATTACAATGAGCAGTTCTTC; CDR3: CASSQGTRDYNEQFF
V: TRBV7-2; J: TRBJ2-5; length: 13; size: many; D: TRBD1; DNA: TGTGCCAGCAGCTACACAGGGGAGCAGACCCAGTACTTC; CDR3: CASSYTGEQTQYF
V: TRBV7-9; J: TRBJ2-7; length: 15; size: few; D: NA; DNA: TGTGCCAGCAGCACTCGAGGCCCGCTGACTGGCGAGCAGTACTTC; CDR3: CASSTRGPLTGEQYF
V: TRBV5-1; J: TRBJ2-3; length: 14; size: few; D: TRBD1; DNA: TGCGCCAGCGCAAACGGACAGGGGTTAGGTGCGCAGTATTTT; CDR3: CASANGQGLGAQYF
V: TRBV9; J: TRBJ2-3; length: 16; size: many; D: TRBD1; DNA: TGTGCCAGCAGCGTCAACCCGGGACAGGGGGGAGATACGCAGTATTTT; CDR3: CASSVNPGQGGDTQYF
V: TRBV7-2; J: TRBJ2-7; length: 11; size: few; D: NA; DNA: TGTGCCAGCAGCTACATACACGAGCAGTACTTC; CDR3: CASSYIHEQYF
V: TRBV7-2; J: TRBJ1-4; length: 17; size: NA; D: NA; DNA: TGTGCCAGCAGCTTGCGTTCGGCCCCCGCAACTAATGAAAAACTGTTTTTT; CDR3: CASSLRSAPATNEKLFF
V: TRBV21-1; J: TRBJ2-7; length: 14; size: few; D: NA; DNA: TGTGCCAGCAGCCCCCGGGACAGGCCATACGAGCAGTACTTC; CDR3: CASSPRDRPYEQYF
V: TRBV12-3/TRBV12-4; J: TRBJ1-2; length: 15; size: few; D: TRBD1; DNA: TGTGCCAGCAGTTCCCGGTCGACAGGGGACTATGGCTACACCTTC; CDR3: CASSSRSTGDYGYTF
V: TRBV10-3; J: TRBJ1-2; length: 14; size: NA; D: NA; DNA: TGTGCCATCAGTGGGGCCGACTCTAACTATGGCTACACCTTC; CDR3: CAISGADSNYGYTF
V: TRBV20-1; J: TRBJ2-1; length: 14; size: many; D: TRBD1; DNA: TGCAGTGCCGCGATTGGACAGGAATACAATGAGCAGTTCTTC; CDR3: CSAAIGQEYNEQFF
V: TRBV7-8; J: TRBJ1-4; length: 13; size: few; D: TRBD1; DNA: TGTGCCAGCAGCCGGGACAGAGATGAAAAACTGTTTTTT; CDR3: CASSRDRDEKLFF
V: TRBV2; J: TRBJ2-3; length: 15; size: few; D: NA; DNA: TGTGCCAGCAGTCCCTCCTGGGGGACCACAGATACGCAGTATTTT; CDR3: CASSPSWGTTDTQYF
V: TRBV7-2; J: TRBJ2-3; length: 14; size: NA; D: TRBD2; DNA: TGTGCCAGCAGAGCGGGAGTCGGCACAGATACGCAGTATTTT; CDR3: CASRAGVGTDTQYF
V: TRBV6-2/TRBV6-3; J: TRBJ2-2; length: 14; size: NA; D: NA; DNA: TGTGCCAGCAGGGCGGTGGCCTACACCGGGGAGCTGTTTTTT; CDR3: CASRAVAYTGELFF
V: TRBV6-5; J: TRBJ2-3; length: 14; size: many; D: NA; DNA: TGTGCCAGCAGTTACAGACAGGAAGGGGATACGCAGTATTTT; CDR3: CASSYRQEGDTQYF
V: TRBV4-3; J: TRBJ2-1; length: 16; size: few; D: TRBD2; DNA: TGCGCCAGCAGCCCGACTAGCGGGAGTATCTACAATGAGCAGTTCTTC; CDR3: CASSPTSGSIYNEQFF
V: TRBV12-5; J: TRBJ2-5; length: 16; size: NA; D: TRBD2; DNA: TGTGCTAGTGGTTTGGGACTAGCGGAACGCCAAGAGACCCAGTACTTC; CDR3: CASGLGLAERQETQYF
V: TRBV28; J: TRBJ2-5; length: 14; size: NA; D: TRBD1; DNA: TGTGCCAGCAGGCACGGGGTCAGGGGGGAGACCCAGTACTTC; CDR3: CASRHGVRGETQYF
V: TRBV7-3; J: TRBJ2-3; length: 18; size: NA; D: TRBD2; DNA: TGTGCCAGCAGACACGGGGGGGGAATAGCGGGGCAGGCAGATACGCAGTATTTT; CDR3: CASRHGGGIAGQADTQYF
V: TRBV4-3; J: TRBJ2-3; length: 15; size: NA; D: NA; DNA: TGCGCCAGCAGCCAGGCCCTCGGGCCGTTGGATACGCAGTATTTT; CDR3: CASSQALGPLDTQYF
V: TRBV11-3; J: TRBJ2-4; length: 14; size: NA; D: NA; DNA: TGTGCCAGCAGCCGGGGACGGTGGGCGAACATTCAGTACTTC; CDR3: CASSRGRWANIQYF
V: TRBV18; J: TRBJ2-2; length: 13; size: NA; D: NA; DNA: TGTGCCAGCGCAAAGGCGAACACCGGGGAGCTGTTTTTT; CDR3: CASAKANTGELFF
V: TRBV24-1; J: TRBJ1-2; length: 12; size: NA; D: NA; DNA: TGTGCCACGTCGAACCTTAACTATGGCTACACCTTC; CDR3: CATSNLNYGYTF
V: TRBV20-1; J: TRBJ2-3; length: 12; size: NA; D: NA; DNA: TGCAGTGCTAGGGACGTCGCAGATACGCAGTATTTT; CDR3: CSARDVADTQYF
V: TRBV5-1; J: TRBJ1-4; length: 16; size: few; D: NA; DNA: TGCGCCAGCCGGGACGGAAGGGTGAGGACGAATGAAAAACTGTTTTTT; CDR3: CASRDGRVRTNEKLFF
V: TRBV2; J: TRBJ2-1; length: 16; size: few; D: TRBD2; DNA: TGTGCCAGCAGCCCAAGACCGGGACTAGCGGACAATGAGCAGTTCTTC; CDR3: CASSPRPGLADNEQFF
V: TRBV7-3; J: TRBJ2-2; length: 15; size: NA; D: TRBD1; DNA: TGTGCCAGCAGCTTGTCGGGACAGCCGACCGGGGAGCTGTTTTTT; CDR3: CASSLSGQPTGELFF
V: TRBV12-3/TRBV12-4; J: TRBJ1-2; length: 17; size: NA; D: TRBD1; DNA: TGTGCCAGCAGGAGCTACAGCGCCGTACAAGCTAGGGACAGTTACACCTTC; CDR3: CASRSYSAVQARDSYTF
V: TRBV11-2; J: TRBJ2-2; length: 16; size: NA; D: TRBD2; DNA: TGTGCCAGCAGACCCACTAGCGGGAATATGGTCGGGGAGCTGTTTTTT; CDR3: CASRPTSGNMVGELFF
V: TRBV5-4; J: TRBJ2-7; length: 15; size: NA; D: TRBD1; DNA: TGTGCCAGCAGCCTACCGGGACAGGGAAAACACGAGCAGTACTTC; CDR3: CASSLPGQGKHEQYF
V: TRBV6-5; J: TRBJ2-1; length: 15; size: few; D: TRBD2; DNA: TGTGCCAGCAGTTACAGGCGGGGGGGGATCAATGAGCAGTTCTTC; CDR3: CASSYRRGGINEQFF
V: TRBV7-3; J: TRBJ2-6; length: 16; size: NA; D: TRBD1; DNA: TGTGCCAGCAGCTTAGAAGACAGGGCTGGGGCCAACGTCCTGACTTTC; CDR3: CASSLEDRAGANVLTF
V: TRBV28; J: TRBJ2-3; length: 14; size: many; D: NA; DNA: TGTGCCAGCACCCCAGGAGGGATTACAGATACGCAGTATTTT; CDR3: CASTPGGITDTQYF
V: TRBV12-3/TRBV12-4; J: TRBJ2-3; length: 16; size: few; D: TRBD2; DNA: TGTGCCAGCAGACCCCTAGCGGGAGTTCGGACAGATACGCAGTATTTT; CDR3: CASRPLAGVRTDTQYF
V: TRBV11-1; J: TRBJ2-4; length: 19; size: NA; D: TRBD2; DNA: TGTGCCAGCAGCTTAATTGGGACTAGCGGGTCCCTAGCCAAAAACATTCAGTACTTC; CDR3: CASSLIGTSGSLAKNIQYF
V: TRBV25-1; J: TRBJ1-1; length: 15; size: few; D: NA; DNA: TGTGCCAGCAGTGAATCGACATTGAGGGTAACTGAAGCTTTCTTT; CDR3: CASSESTLRVTEAFF
V: TRBV28; J: TRBJ2-7; length: 17; size: NA; D: TRBD1; DNA: TGTGCCAGCAGGAGAGTTGCCCGGACAGGTCCCTCCTACGAGCAGTACTTC; CDR3: CASRRVARTGPSYEQYF
V: TRBV7-2; J: TRBJ2-5; length: 15; size: NA; D: NA; DNA: TGTGCCAGCAGCGCAGGGTGGGGGCAGGGGGGGACCCAGTACTTC; CDR3: CASSAGWGQGGTQYF
V: TRBV12-3/TRBV12-4; J: TRBJ2-2; length: 15; size: NA; D: NA; DNA: TGTGCCAGCAGTTTAATCAGAGTTCTCGCCGGGGAGCTGTTTTTT; CDR3: CASSLIRVLAGELFF
V: TRBV29-1; J: TRBJ2-7; length: 10; size: few; D: NA; DNA: TGCAGCGTTGGGGGGAGCGAGCAGTACTTC; CDR3: CSVGGSEQYF
V: TRBV7-2; J: TRBJ2-3; length: 15; size: NA; D: TRBD2; DNA: TGTGCCAGCAGCCTACTAGCGGGCCTCACAGATACGCAGTATTTT; CDR3: CASSLLAGLTDTQYF